Each of the 2 T cell receptor beta chains below was sequenced from the same sample in a study of blood T cell repertoires in COVID-19. Produced via immunoSEQ multiplex PCR; TCRdb's table is partial and in-frame only. This table holds roughly 220,000 clones, 90% found once. The sample consisted of PBMCs or T cells enriched from blood (not recorded which). All receptors derive from a man younger than 45 who had been exposed to COVID-19.

CDR3 in DNA: TGTGCCAGCACCTGGGGGGTCGTGGAGACCCAGTACTTC. It specifies CASTWGVVETQYF. V and J are TRBV12-3 or TRBV12-4 and TRBJ2-5, with D maybe TRBD2 (6 bases). The ends were cut back, 7 bases at V and 5 bases at J, with 14 bases in the middle. The CDR3 contains 13 residues.

This clone has more than one count but fewer than ten. V is TRBV25-1 and J is TRBJ2-5, with a tentative D call TRBD1 (5 bases). This CDR3 region has 14 residues. Germline CDR1 MGHDK, CDR2 SYGVNS. Trimming left V 8 bases short and J 2 bases short, with 15 bases between. The CDR3 sequence is CASRTSTAQETQYF. In DNA form, the CDR3 reads TGTGCCAGCCGAACCTCGACAGCTCAAGAGACCCAGTACTTC.